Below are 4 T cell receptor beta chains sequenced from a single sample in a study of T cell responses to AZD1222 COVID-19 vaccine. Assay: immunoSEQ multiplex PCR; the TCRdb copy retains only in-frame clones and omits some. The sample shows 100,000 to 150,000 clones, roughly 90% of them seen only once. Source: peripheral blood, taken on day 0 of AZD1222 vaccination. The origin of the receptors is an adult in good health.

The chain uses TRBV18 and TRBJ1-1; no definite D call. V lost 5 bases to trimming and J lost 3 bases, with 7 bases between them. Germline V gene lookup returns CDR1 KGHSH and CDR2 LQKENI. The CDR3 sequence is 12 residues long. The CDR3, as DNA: TGTGCCAGCTCAACGGAATACACTGAAGCTTTCTTT. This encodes CASSTEYTEAFF.

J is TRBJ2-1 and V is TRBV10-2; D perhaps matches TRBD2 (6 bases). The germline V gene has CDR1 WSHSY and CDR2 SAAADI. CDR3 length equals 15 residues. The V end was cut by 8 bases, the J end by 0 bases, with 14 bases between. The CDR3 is CASRIGGTSYNEQFF. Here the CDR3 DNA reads TGCGCCAGCCGGATTGGGGGGACCTCCTACAATGAGCAGTTCTTC.

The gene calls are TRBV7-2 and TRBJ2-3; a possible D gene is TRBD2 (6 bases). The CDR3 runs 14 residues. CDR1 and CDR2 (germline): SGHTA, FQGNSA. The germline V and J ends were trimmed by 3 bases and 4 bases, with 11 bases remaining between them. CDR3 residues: CASSLEGASDTQYF. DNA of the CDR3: TGTGCCAGCAGCTTGGAGGGCGCCTCAGATACGCAGTATTTT.

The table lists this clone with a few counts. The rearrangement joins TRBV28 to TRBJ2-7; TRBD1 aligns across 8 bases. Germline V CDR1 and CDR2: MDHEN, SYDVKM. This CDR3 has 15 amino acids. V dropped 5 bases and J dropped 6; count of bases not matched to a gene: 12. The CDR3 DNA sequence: TGTGCCAGCAGTCCGTCGGACAGGGATCGCTCCGAGCAGTACTTC. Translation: CASSPSDRDRSEQYF.